This T cell receptor (beta chain) was sequenced during a study of Ad26.COV2.S vaccination and SARS-CoV-2 variants. Treatment: about 20 received Ad26.COV2.S at low or high dose, single or two shots; several received placebo; per-sample allocation not given. Day 63 following the first vaccine or placebo injection was when the samples were taken. Germline V lookup: CDR1 DFQATT, CDR2 SNEGSKA (reference sequence). CDR3 length: 11 residues. V lost 2 bases, J lost 15 bases, and 14 bases lay in between. The assay was immunoSEQ multiplex PCR, and TCRdb's table has in-frame clones only and misses some. The sample yields about half a million clones, 80% to 90% seen once.

This chain uses TRBV20-1 with TRBJ1-5; D gene ambiguous. This sequence was found in a person aged 18-65 years who received the Ad26.COV2.S COVID-19 vaccine or a placebo. Source: peripheral blood, taken in a trial of Ad26.COV2.S vaccine versus placebo. The CDR3 DNA reads as TGCAGTGCTAGAAACCCTAAATCGTGGCATTTT. Translating it yields CSARNPKSWHF.